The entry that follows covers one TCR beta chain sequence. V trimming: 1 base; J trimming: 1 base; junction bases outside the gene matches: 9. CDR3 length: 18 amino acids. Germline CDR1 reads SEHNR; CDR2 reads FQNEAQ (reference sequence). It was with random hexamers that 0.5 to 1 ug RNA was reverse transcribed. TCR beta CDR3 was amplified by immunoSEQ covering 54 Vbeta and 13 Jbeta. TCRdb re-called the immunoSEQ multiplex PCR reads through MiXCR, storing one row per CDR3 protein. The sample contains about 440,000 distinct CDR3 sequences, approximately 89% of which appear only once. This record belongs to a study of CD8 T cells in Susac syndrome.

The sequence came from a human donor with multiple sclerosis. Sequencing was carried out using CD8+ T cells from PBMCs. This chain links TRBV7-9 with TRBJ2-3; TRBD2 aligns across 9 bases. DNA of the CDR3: TGTGCCAGCAGCTTAGACCTTAGGGCTAGCGGGGGCACAGATACGCAGTATTTT. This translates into CASSLDLRASGGTDTQYF. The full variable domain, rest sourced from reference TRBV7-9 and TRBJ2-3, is DTGVSQNPRHKITKRGQNVTFRCDPISEHNRLYWYRQTLGQGPEFLTYFQNEAQLEKSRLLSDRFSAERPKGSFSTLEIQRTEQGDSAMYLCASSLDLRASGGTDTQYFGPGTRLTVL.